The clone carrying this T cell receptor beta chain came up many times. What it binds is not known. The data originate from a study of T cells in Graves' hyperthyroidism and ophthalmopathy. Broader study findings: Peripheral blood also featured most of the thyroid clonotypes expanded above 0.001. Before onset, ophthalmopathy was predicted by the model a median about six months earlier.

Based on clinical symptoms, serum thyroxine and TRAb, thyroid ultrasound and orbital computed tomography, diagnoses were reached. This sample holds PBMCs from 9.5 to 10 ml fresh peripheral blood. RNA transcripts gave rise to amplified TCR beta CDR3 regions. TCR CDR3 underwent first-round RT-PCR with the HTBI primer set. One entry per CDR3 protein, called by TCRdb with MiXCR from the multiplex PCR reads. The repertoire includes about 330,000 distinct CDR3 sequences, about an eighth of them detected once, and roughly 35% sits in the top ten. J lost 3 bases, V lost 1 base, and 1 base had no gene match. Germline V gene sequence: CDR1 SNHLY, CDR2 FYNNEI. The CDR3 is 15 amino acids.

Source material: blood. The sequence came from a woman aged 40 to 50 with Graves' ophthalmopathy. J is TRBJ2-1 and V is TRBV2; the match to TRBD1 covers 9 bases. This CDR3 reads CASSEGQGGYNEQFF. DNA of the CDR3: TGTGCCAGCAGTGAAGGACAGGGGGGCTACAATGAGCAGTTCTTC.